The 2 T cell receptor beta chains given below trace back to one sample, sequenced in a study of PD-1 blockade in classical Hodgkin lymphoma. Exposure to brentuximab vedotin varied, and each patient had relapsed following autologous stem cell transplantation. The protocol was immunoSEQ multiplex PCR, while the TCRdb copy is restricted to in-frame clones and leaves out a portion. Of more than 13,000 clones listed, roughly 78% were seen once; the top ten hold roughly 23%. Sequenced material: peripheral blood mononuclear cells (PBMCs), taken before the second cycle of nivolumab. These receptors originate from a human donor with classical Hodgkin lymphoma.

The rearrangement uses TRBV5-1 and TRBJ2-2; D not resolved. The V gene lost 1 base and the J gene lost 0 bases, with 7 bases spanning the gap. Germline-derived CDR1 and CDR2 are SGHRS and YFSETQ. This CDR3 comprises 15 residues. Here the CDR3 reads CASSLQAANTGELFF. CDR3 coding DNA: TGCGCCAGCAGCTTGCAGGCGGCGAACACCGGGGAGCTGTTTTTT.

V and J are TRBV9 and TRBJ2-1; D is undetermined. V was pared by 1 base and J by 8 bases, with 16 bases between. Germline loops: CDR1 SGDLS, CDR2 YYNGEE. The CDR3 length is 15 residues. Written as DNA, the CDR3 is TGTGCCAGCAGCGTATTGCCAGGCCCCCTTTATGAGCAGTTCTTC. It codes for CASSVLPGPLYEQFF.